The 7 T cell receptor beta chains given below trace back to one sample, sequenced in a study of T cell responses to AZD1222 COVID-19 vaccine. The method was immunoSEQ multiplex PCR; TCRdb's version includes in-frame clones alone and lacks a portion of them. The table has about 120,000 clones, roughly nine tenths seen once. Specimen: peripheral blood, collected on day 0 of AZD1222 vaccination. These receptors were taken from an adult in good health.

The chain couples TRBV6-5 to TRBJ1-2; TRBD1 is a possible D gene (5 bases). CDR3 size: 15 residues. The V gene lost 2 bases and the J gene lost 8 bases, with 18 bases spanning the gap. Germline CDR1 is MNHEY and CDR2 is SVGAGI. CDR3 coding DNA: TGTGCCAGCAGTTACGCGTCCGGGGCCACCGGGGGCTACACCTTC. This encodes CASSYASGATGGYTF.

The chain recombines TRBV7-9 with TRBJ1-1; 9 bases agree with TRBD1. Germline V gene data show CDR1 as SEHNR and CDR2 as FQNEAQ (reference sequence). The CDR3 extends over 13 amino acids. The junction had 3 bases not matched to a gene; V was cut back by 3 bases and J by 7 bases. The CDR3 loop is CASSFSTGGEAFF. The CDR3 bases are TGTGCCAGCAGCTTCTCGACAGGGGGTGAAGCTTTCTTT.

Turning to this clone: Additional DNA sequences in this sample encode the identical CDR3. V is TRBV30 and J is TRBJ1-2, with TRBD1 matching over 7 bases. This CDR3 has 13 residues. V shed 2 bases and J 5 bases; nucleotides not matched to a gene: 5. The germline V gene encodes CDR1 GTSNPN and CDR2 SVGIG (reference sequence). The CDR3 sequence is CAWSPQGGYGYTF. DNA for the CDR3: TGTGCCTGGAGTCCCCAGGGGGGATATGGCTACACCTTC.

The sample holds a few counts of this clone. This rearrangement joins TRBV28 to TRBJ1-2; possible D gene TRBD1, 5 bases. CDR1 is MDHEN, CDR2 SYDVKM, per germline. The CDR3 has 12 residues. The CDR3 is CASGRASYGYTF. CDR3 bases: TGTGCTTCCGGCAGGGCCTCCTATGGCTACACCTTC.

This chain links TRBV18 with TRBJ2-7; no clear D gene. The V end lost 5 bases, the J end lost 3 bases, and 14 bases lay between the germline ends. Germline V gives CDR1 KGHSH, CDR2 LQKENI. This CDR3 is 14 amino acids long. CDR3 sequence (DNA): TGTGCCAGCTCAACCACCGTTATAGGCTACGAGCAGTACTTC. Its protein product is CASSTTVIGYEQYF.

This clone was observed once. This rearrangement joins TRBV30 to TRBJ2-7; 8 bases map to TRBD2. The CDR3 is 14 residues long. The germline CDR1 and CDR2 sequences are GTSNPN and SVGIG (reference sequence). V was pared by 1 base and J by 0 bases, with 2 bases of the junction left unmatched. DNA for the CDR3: TGTGCCTGGAGTGCGGGGGGGAGCTCCTACGAGCAGTACTTC. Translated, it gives CAWSAGGSSYEQYF.

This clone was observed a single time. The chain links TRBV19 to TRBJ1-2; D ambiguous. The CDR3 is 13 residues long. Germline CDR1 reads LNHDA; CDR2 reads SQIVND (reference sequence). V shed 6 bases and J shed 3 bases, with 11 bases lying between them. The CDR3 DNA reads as TGTGCCAGTAGCCCGGACGGCGACTATGGCTACACCTTC. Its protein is CASSPDGDYGYTF.